The 24 T cell receptor beta chains presented below share a single source sample, sequenced in a study of T-cell memory formation after mild COVID-19. TCRdb reprocessed the 5' RACE reads via MiXCR and lists one record per CDR3 protein. The repertoire includes 100,000 to 120,000 distinct CDR3 sequences, 15% to 20% of them detected once, and roughly 6% sits in the top ten. Source material: PBMCs or a T cell subset sorted from them (not recorded which). The receptors shown here come from a man between 18 and 29 years old who had mild COVID-19 (a few samples of this study predate the infection). Cell type and time point are not known.

This clonotype occurred a few times. The chain has TRBV6-2 or TRBV6-3 and TRBJ2-7, with D uncertain. Germline CDR1 MNHEY, CDR2 SVGEGT. The CDR3 loop spans 15 amino acids. Trimming took 2 bases from V and 4 from J, leaving 15 bases between them. The CDR3 nucleotides are TGTGCCAGCAGTTACAGTCAGCCTCAGGTATACGAGCAGTACTTC. Protein: CASSYSQPQVYEQYF.

This clonotype was counted a few times. The genes are TRBV6-6 and TRBJ2-3; TRBD2 matches 9 bases. Per the germline V gene, CDR1 is MNHNY and CDR2 is SVGAGI (reference sequence). The V segment lost 6 bases and the J segment 1 base; nucleotides outside the gene matches: 5. This CDR3 region has 15 residues. The CDR3 here is CASSRPSGGTDTQYF. CDR3 DNA sequence: TGTGCCAGCAGCCGTCCTAGCGGGGGCACAGATACGCAGTATTTT.

This clonotype was detected a few times. The chain employs TRBV9 and TRBJ2-3; D ambiguous. Trimming took off 0 bases at V and 0 bases at J, with 11 bases between the two ends. There are 16 residues in the CDR3. The germline V gene encodes CDR1 SGDLS and CDR2 YYNGEE. The CDR3 region is CASSVDLQPSTDTQYF. CDR3 nucleotide sequence: TGTGCCAGCAGCGTAGACTTACAGCCTAGCACAGATACGCAGTATTTT.

The J gene is TRBJ1-4, the V gene TRBV12-3 or TRBV12-4; D is possibly TRBD1 (5 bases). The CDR3 totals 13 residues. Trimming pared 5 bases from V and 8 bases from J, leaving 12 bases between. For the CDR3, the DNA is TGTGCCAGCAGTCCCCTGGGGGAGGAAAAACTGTTTTTT. It specifies CASSPLGEEKLFF.

Remarks on this clonotype: The junction differs from germline at one of its ends, possibly a read error. The V gene is TRBV5-6, the J gene TRBJ2-7; D is perhaps TRBD2 (6 bases). The germline CDR1 and CDR2 sequences are SGHDT and YYEEEE. CDR3 length: 16 amino acids. CDR3 nucleotide sequence: TGTGCCAGCAGCTTGAGGGTGCCGCAGGGAGGCCACGATCAGTACTTC. Protein product: CASSLRVPQGGHDQYF.

The genes are TRBV7-3 and TRBJ1-6, with D tentatively TRBD1 (5 bases). CDR1 and CDR2 (germline): SGHTA, FQGTGA. Trimming left V 4 bases short and J 8 bases short, with 15 bases between. The CDR3 sequence is 15 residues long. This chain's CDR3 is CASSSTGTRYSPLHF. In nucleotides, the CDR3 is TGTGCCAGCAGCTCGACCGGGACTAGGTATTCACCCCTCCACTTT.

This clonotype was counted only a few times. V is TRBV19 and J is TRBJ2-1, with 7 positions matching TRBD1. CDR3 size: 14 residues. CDR1 is LNHDA, CDR2 SQIVND, per germline (reference sequence). The trim removed 2 bases at V and 8 bases at J, leaving 6 bases unmatched. CDR3 bases: TGTGCCAGTAGTATAAGAGGGCAGGGGGATGAGCAGTTCTTC. Translated, it gives CASSIRGQGDEQFF.

This clonotype was observed at least ten times. The chain is built from TRBV29-1 and TRBJ1-1; tentatively, D is TRBD1 (5 bases). V was clipped by 7 bases and J by 1 base, with 13 bases between them. CDR1 and CDR2 (germline): SQVTM, ANQGSEA. This CDR3 has 13 amino acids. In nucleotides, the CDR3 is TGCAGCGCTCGGACACTTACGAACACTGAAGCTTTCTTT. It yields the protein CSARTLTNTEAFF.

The chain joins TRBV5-1 to TRBJ1-1; D gene unclear. Trimming removed 0 bases at V and 7 bases at J, with 7 bases between. The length of the CDR3 is 12 residues. Germline CDR1 and CDR2: SGHRS and YFSETQ. CDR3 in DNA: TGCGCCAGCAGCTTGGAGGTAGATGAAGCTTTCTTT. Translating it yields CASSLEVDEAFF. The complete variable domain, with remaining parts taken from reference TRBV5-1 and TRBJ1-1, reads KAGVTQTPRYLIKTRGQQVTLSCSPISGHRSVSWYQQTPGQGLQFLFEYFSETQRNKGNFPGRFSGRQFSNSRSEMNVSTLELGDSALYLCASSLEVDEAFFGQGTRLTVV.

This clonotype was picked up many times. The chain is built from TRBV4-3 and TRBJ1-5; 8 nucleotides line up with TRBD1. The CDR3 spans 18 residues. V was clipped by 4 bases and J by 2 bases; unmatched bases: 13. The germline V gene encodes CDR1 LGHNA and CDR2 YSLEER. CDR3 in amino acids: CASSLSWGPDRGNQPQHF. CDR3 nucleotides: TGCGCCAGCAGCCTGAGTTGGGGCCCGGACAGGGGCAATCAGCCCCAGCATTTT.

The chain combines TRBV6-5 with TRBJ2-3, with 10 positions matching TRBD2. CDR3 length equals 14 residues. The germline V gene has CDR1 MNHEY and CDR2 SVGAGI. Germline trimming cut 8 bases from V and 3 bases from J; bases unmatched to any gene: 5. CDR3 amino acids: CASASGGLTDTQYF. Written as DNA, the CDR3 is TGTGCCAGCGCTAGCGGGGGCCTTACAGATACGCAGTATTTT.

This clonotype was seen a few times. The J gene is TRBJ2-7, the V gene TRBV5-1; D is unclear. The germline gives CDR1 SGHRS, CDR2 YFSETQ. The CDR3 has 15 residues. V dropped 3 bases and J dropped 2 bases, with 15 bases sitting between them. The CDR3 DNA reads as TGCGCCAGCAGCTCAACACTTTTTCCTCCCTACGAGCAGTACTTC. It is translated as CASSSTLFPPYEQYF. The full variable domain, rest sourced from reference TRBV5-1 and TRBJ2-7, is KAGVTQTPRYLIKTRGQQVTLSCSPISGHRSVSWYQQTPGQGLQFLFEYFSETQRNKGNFPGRFSGRQFSNSRSEMNVSTLELGDSALYLCASSSTLFPPYEQYFGPGTRLTVT.

This clonotype occurred many times. The rearrangement links TRBV20-1 to TRBJ1-4; 11 positions agree with TRBD1. V lost 6 bases to trimming and J lost 7 bases; unmatched junction nucleotides: 4. The CDR3 sequence is 13 residues long. The germline gives CDR1 DFQATT, CDR2 SNEGSKA (reference sequence). CDR3 DNA: TGCAGTGCCCCCGGGACAGGGGGTGAAAAACTGTTTTTT. The encoded protein is CSAPGTGGEKLFF.

The genes are TRBV7-2 and TRBJ1-6; no firm D call. This CDR3 is 16 amino acids long. V was shortened by 6 bases and J by 10 bases, with 22 bases between the two germline ends. CDR1 SGHTA and CDR2 FQGNSA come from the germline V gene. Written as DNA, the CDR3 is TGTGCCAGCAGACATCGTCCCCCCCCGGTCGGGTCACCCCTCCACTTT. Protein product: CASRHRPPPVGSPLHF.

This clonotype was seen a handful of times. J is TRBJ1-6 and V is TRBV20-1, with TRBD1 identical over 8 bases. V dropped 5 bases and J dropped 7; count of bases not matched to a gene: 7. The germline V gene encodes CDR1 DFQATT and CDR2 SNEGSKA (reference sequence). CDR3 length equals 14 residues. CDR3 sequence reads: CSARQGFRNSPLHF. The CDR3 nucleotides are TGCAGTGCTCGACAGGGGTTTCGGAATTCACCCCTCCACTTT.

This clonotype was counted a few times. The chain couples TRBV2 to TRBJ2-1, with TRBD2 matching 12 bases. The CDR3 runs to 14 residues. Germline-derived CDR1 and CDR2 are SNHLY and FYNNEI. Unmatched junction bases numbered 13, after V lost 9 bases and J lost 13 bases. The CDR3 nucleotides read TGTGCCAGTTGGACTAGCGGGGTGCCCGGGGGTCAGTTCTTC. As protein: CASWTSGVPGGQFF. The full variable domain, in which reference TRBV2 and TRBJ2-1 provide the parts outside the CDR3, is EPEVTQTPSHQVTQMGQEVILRCVPISNHLYFYWYRQILGQKVEFLVSFYNNEISEKSEIFDDQFSVERPDGSNFTLKIRSTKLEDSAMYFCASWTSGVPGGQFFGPGTRLTVL.

The chain has TRBV20-1 and TRBJ1-5; 8 bases match TRBD1. The CDR3 extends over 16 amino acids. CDR1 is DFQATT and CDR2 is SNEGSKA in the germline V gene (reference sequence). V lost 3 bases to trimming and J lost 0 bases; unmatched junction nucleotides: 7. CDR3 sequence (DNA): TGCAGTGCTAGTGCGCCGACAGGGGCTAGCAATCAGCCCCAGCATTTT. Protein sequence: CSASAPTGASNQPQHF.

This clonotype has a handful of counts. The CDR3 coding sequence is TGTGCCAGCAGCCGACAGGGCCACGAGCAGTACGTC. It codes for CASSRQGHEQYV. The chain recombines TRBV6-6 with TRBJ2-7; 7 bases fit TRBD1. CDR1 is MNHNY, CDR2 SVGAGI, per germline (reference sequence). After removal of 6 bases from V and 5 bases from J, the junction contained 4 bases not matched to a gene. The CDR3 has 12 amino acids.

This chain connects TRBV7-2 to TRBJ1-2; possibly TRBD1 for D (5 bases). Germline-derived CDR1 and CDR2 are SGHTA and FQGNSA. CDR3 length: 14 residues. V was clipped by 5 bases and J by 0 bases, with 10 bases between them. The CDR3 DNA reads TGTGCCAGCAGCAGGGGTCCCGCTAACTATGGCTACACCTTC. Amino acids: CASSRGPANYGYTF.

The chain carries TRBV6-5 and TRBJ2-5; D may correspond to TRBD1 or TRBD2 (6 bases each). The CDR3 is made up of 13 amino acids. V was cut by 6 bases and J by 3 bases, with 11 bases left in between. Germline V lookup: CDR1 MNHEY, CDR2 SVGAGI. The CDR3 DNA is TGTGCCAGCAGCAGAGGGGGGAAAGAGACCCAGTACTTC. This codes for CASSRGGKETQYF.

The chain employs TRBV27 and TRBJ2-3; perhaps TRBD2 as D (5 bases). The V and J ends lost 1 base and 0 bases respectively, with 11 bases between them. The CDR3 sequence is 16 residues long. The germline V gene has CDR1 MNHEY and CDR2 SMNVEV (reference sequence). This chain's CDR3 is CASSLWVGESTDTQYF. The CDR3 region has the DNA TGTGCCAGCAGTTTATGGGTTGGGGAGAGCACAGATACGCAGTATTTT.

This clonotype was detected a few times. The chain has TRBV28 and TRBJ2-2; 7 bases are shared with TRBD1. Germline lookup yields CDR1 MDHEN and CDR2 SYDVKM. This CDR3 contains 13 residues. With 11 bases clipped from V and 7 bases from J, the junction kept 10 bases outside the gene matches. CDR3 sequence: CAAYRGDSGELFF. CDR3 nucleotide sequence: TGTGCCGCATACAGGGGAGATAGCGGGGAGCTGTTTTTT.

There are many counts of this clonotype. The chain couples TRBV7-2 to TRBJ2-3, with D maybe TRBD2 (5 bases). V was shortened by 5 bases and J by 2 bases, with 14 bases between the two germline ends. The CDR3 length is 15 residues. Germline assignment: CDR1 SGHTA and CDR2 FQGNSA. The DNA of the CDR3 is TGTGCCAGCAGCATACCTACTAGTGACACAGATACGCAGTATTTT. Translating gives CASSIPTSDTDTQYF.

The chain employs TRBV5-8 and TRBJ2-5, with 7 bases matching TRBD1. V was pared by 7 bases and J by 6 bases, with 12 bases of the junction left unmatched. CDR1 is SGHTS, CDR2 YDEGEE, per germline. This CDR3 contains 14 residues. The CDR3 DNA follows: TGTGCCAGCGGCGAAAAAGGGGGCGGAAAGACCCAGTACTTC. This translates into CASGEKGGGKTQYF. The complete variable domain, with remaining parts taken from reference TRBV5-8 and TRBJ2-5, reads EAGVTQSPTHLIKTRGQQATLRCSPISGHTSVYWYQQALGLGLQFLLWYDEGEERNRGNFPPRFSGRQFPNYSSELNVNALELEDSALYLCASGEKGGGKTQYFGPGTRLLVL.